This T cell receptor (beta chain) was sequenced in a study of post-analysis software for immune sequencing data. Study as a whole: The study covered relapsing-remitting, secondary progressive and progressive-relapsing courses of multiple sclerosis.

Study-wide results and caveats: Five or six TRBV segments, TRBV5-6, TRBV5-1 and TRBV20-1 among them, were found more frequent in patients than controls. Patients with multiple sclerosis recorded significantly lower normalized Chao1 diversity than controls, the study found.

Built from TCR beta cDNA, the libraries had unique molecular identifiers in them. Each sample of about 0.9 to 11 million input T cells yielded 500,000 or so cDNA molecules, so each molecule approximated one T cell. TCRdb processed the PCR reads anew with MiXCR; each CDR3 protein has one entry. Of 750,000 to 950,000 distinct CDR3 sequences in the sample, about 50% were seen once. This clonotype was observed a few times. Its antigen is unknown. The CDR3 totals 13 residues. CDR1 SQVTM and CDR2 ANQGSEA come from the germline V gene. Trimming pared 4 bases from V and 4 bases from J, leaving 13 bases between.

The sample taken for sequencing was blood. The TCR comes from a girl between 5 and 17 years old with multiple sclerosis. V is TRBV29-1 and J is TRBJ1-1, with D maybe TRBD1 (6 bases). CDR3: CSVGVGGGTEAFF. In DNA form, the CDR3 reads TGCAGCGTTGGGGTCGGAGGGGGCACTGAAGCTTTCTTT. Filled out from reference TRBV29-1 and TRBJ1-1, the complete variable domain reads SAVISQKPSRDICQRGTSLTIQCQVDSQVTMMFWYRQQPGQSLTLIATANQGSEATYESGFVIDKFPISRPNLTFSTLTVSNMSPEDSSIYLCSVGVGGGTEAFFGQGTRLTVV.